This T cell receptor beta chain was observed in a study of Ad26.COV2.S vaccination and SARS-CoV-2 variants. Study context: COV1001, an Ad26.COV2.S trial, supplied this vaccine-arm donor.

The method was immunoSEQ multiplex PCR; TCRdb's version includes in-frame clones alone and lacks a portion of them. The sample lists about 350,000 clones; about 87% were seen once. CDR1 and CDR2 from the germline V gene are KGHSH and LQKENI. The CDR3 totals 12 residues. V was cut by 2 bases and J by 6 bases, with 7 bases left in between. Documented treatment: roughly 20 received Ad26.COV2.S at low or high dose, single or two shots; 5 received placebo; per-sample allocation not given. Collection of the samples took place on day 63 after the first injection of vaccine or placebo. The donor was a Boston adult aged 18-55 years. Turning to this clone: The antigen is undetermined.

Study-wide results and limits: Substantial breadth was reported for post-vaccination spike-specific CD8+ and CD4+ T cells. Individuals receiving vaccine had higher spike-specific TCR breadth than placebo recipients did.

V and J are TRBV18 and TRBJ1-1; D unclear. The source material was peripheral blood, sampled in a trial of Ad26.COV2.S vaccine versus placebo. The source is a person aged 18-60 years who received the Ad26.COV2.S COVID-19 vaccine or a placebo. CDR3: CASSPERAEAFF. CDR3 DNA: TGTGCCAGCTCACCAGAAAGGGCTGAAGCTTTCTTT.